This T cell receptor (beta chain) was observed in a study of PD-1 blockade in classical Hodgkin lymphoma. Time point defined: cycle 4 day 1 (C4D1), after 5 to 7 weeks of nivolumab. Each patient experienced a relapse that followed autologous stem cell transplantation, and brentuximab vedotin exposure varied. The study, taken as a whole, reports: Excluded were patients who started nivolumab under 1 year after ASCT, a group that had lower diversity. Nothing has yet pinned down what causes the repertoire differences, possibly disease activity or prior therapy.

Judged by abundance, this clone is medium-sized. What it recognizes is unknown. Data came from immunoSEQ multiplex PCR; TCRdb stores just in-frame clones and leaves some out. The sample shows 9,000 or so clones, approximately 87% of them seen only once. The sample here was peripheral blood mononuclear cells (PBMCs), taken before the fourth cycle of nivolumab. The origin of this receptor is a human donor with classical Hodgkin lymphoma.

The CDR3 reads CASSLDGRACTF. The CDR3 nucleotides are TGTGCCAGCAGTTTGGACGGCCGGGCTTGCACCTTC. The rearrangement links TRBV27 to TRBJ1-2; D not certain. In germline, CDR1 is MNHEY, CDR2 SMNVEV (reference sequence). V lost 3 bases and J lost 13, with 15 bases in between. The CDR3 spans 12 residues.